Listed here are 17 T cell receptor beta chains from one sample, sequenced in a study of T cell responses to AZD1222 COVID-19 vaccine. Only in-frame clones appear in the TCRdb table, and some are missing; sequencing was by immunoSEQ multiplex PCR. The data show approximately 120,000 clones, roughly 87% seen once. Sample: peripheral blood, taken 28 days after the second AZD1222 dose. The receptor set was obtained from an adult who received the AZD1222 COVID-19 vaccine.

The chain uses TRBV10-3 and TRBJ2-1; the D gene is possibly TRBD1 (5 bases). CDR1 is ENHRY and CDR2 is SYGVKD in the germline V gene. CDR3 length: 14 residues. The V end lost 7 bases, the J end lost 2 bases, and 12 bases lay between the germline ends. CDR3 region: CAINPGLTYNEQFF. The CDR3 DNA reads as TGTGCCATCAACCCAGGGCTTACCTACAATGAGCAGTTCTTC.

This chain uses TRBV4-2 with TRBJ1-1; possible D gene TRBD1, 6 bases. CDR1 and CDR2 (germline): LGHNA, YNFKEQ. V lost 10 bases and J lost 5, with 17 bases in between. The length of the CDR3 is 13 residues. The CDR3 is CATQTGGRTEAFF. Written as DNA, the CDR3 is TGTGCCACCCAGACTGGGGGCCGAACTGAAGCTTTCTTT.

The chain couples TRBV23-1 to TRBJ1-1, with 8 bases that match TRBD1. TRBV23-1 is designated an ORF whose function remains uncertain. Trimming at V came to 4 bases and at J to 3 bases, leaving 1 base not matched to a gene. This CDR3 is 13 amino acids long. CDR3 DNA: TGCGCCAGCAGTCTGGACAGGGACACTGAAGCTTTCTTT. Its translation is CASSLDRDTEAFF.

J is TRBJ2-7 and V is TRBV7-3, with D possibly being TRBD1 or TRBD2 (6 bases each). The CDR3 has 13 residues. V was cut by 1 base and J by 5 bases, with 9 bases left in between. Germline V gene lookup returns CDR1 SGHTA and CDR2 FQGTGA. The CDR3 nucleotides are TGTGCCAGCAGCTTAAACGGGGGCGACGAGCAGTACTTC. Translating gives CASSLNGGDEQYF.

The chain links TRBV29-1 to TRBJ1-5; D possibly corresponds to TRBD1 (5 bases). Deletions cut 3 bases from V and 0 bases from J, with 12 bases between. Germline CDR1 is SQVTM and CDR2 is ANQGSEA. This CDR3 is built from 15 residues. The CDR3 reads CSVEVGAGSNQPQHF. The CDR3 bases are TGCAGCGTTGAGGTTGGGGCTGGTAGCAATCAGCCCCAGCATTTT.

The rearrangement links TRBV7-2 to TRBJ1-6; tentatively, D is TRBD1 (5 bases). The CDR3 contains 15 residues. Deletions cut 4 bases from V and 9 bases from J, with 16 bases between. In germline, CDR1 is SGHTA, CDR2 FQGNSA. The CDR3 coding sequence is TGTGCCAGCAGCTGGGCCCGGGACCTTCGTTCACCCCTCCACTTT. It codes for CASSWARDLRSPLHF.

The V gene is TRBV10-2, the J gene TRBJ2-3, with unresolved D. The CDR3 extends over 14 amino acids. Trimming stripped 7 bases from V and 3 bases from J, with 14 bases between. The germline V gene encodes CDR1 WSHSY and CDR2 SAAADI. The CDR3 nucleotides are TGCGCCAGCACCCTTACATCAACTACAGATACGCAGTATTTT. It specifies CASTLTSTTDTQYF.

The V call is TRBV4-1, the J call TRBJ1-5; D remains unclear. V lost 1 base to trimming and J lost 4 bases, with 8 bases between them. Germline-derived CDR1 and CDR2 are MGHRA and YSYEKL. The CDR3 contains 14 residues. This CDR3 is CASSQVTVNQPQHF. CDR3 in DNA: TGCGCCAGCAGCCAAGTCACAGTTAATCAGCCCCAGCATTTT.

The rearrangement uses TRBV5-1 and TRBJ1-3, with no clear D. V lost 0 bases and J 8 bases, leaving 9 bases between the germline ends. The CDR3 extends over 13 amino acids. The germline V gene encodes CDR1 SGHRS and CDR2 YFSETQ. The DNA of the CDR3 is TGCGCCAGCAGCTTGGTCCCTACGGACACCATATATTTT. It yields the protein CASSLVPTDTIYF.

This chain joins TRBV5-5 and TRBJ1-6; 11 bases are shared with TRBD1. Trimming cost V 1 base and J 11 bases; bases outside gene matches: 5. The CDR3 totals 15 residues. Germline CDR1 is SGHKS and CDR2 is YYEKEE (reference sequence). CDR3 nucleotides: TGTGCCAGCAGCTTGTTCGGGACAGGGGGAACACCCCTCCACTTT. It specifies CASSLFGTGGTPLHF.

This clone was counted a single time. This chain connects TRBV6-5 to TRBJ2-3; D possibly corresponds to TRBD2 (6 bases). The CDR3 extends over 14 amino acids. Germline values: CDR1 MNHEY, CDR2 SVGAGI. The V end was cut by 4 bases, the J end by 0 bases, with 8 bases between. This CDR3 reads CASSWGLSTDTQYF. The CDR3 region has the DNA TGTGCCAGCAGTTGGGGACTGAGCACAGATACGCAGTATTTT.

This clone was seen a single time. The chain is built from TRBV20-1 and TRBJ2-7; D perhaps matches TRBD2 (5 bases). The V gene's germline CDR1 is DFQATT and CDR2 SNEGSKA (reference sequence). Trimming removed 3 bases from V and 2 bases from J, with 14 bases in between. CDR3 length equals 14 residues. This CDR3 is CSASLSGNPYEQYF. The CDR3, as DNA: TGCAGTGCTAGTCTATCCGGGAACCCCTACGAGCAGTACTTC.

J is TRBJ2-1 and V is TRBV5-1; perhaps TRBD2 as D (5 bases). In germline, CDR1 is SGHRS, CDR2 YFSETQ. V was shortened by 4 bases and J by 8 bases, with 19 bases between the two germline ends. The CDR3 spans 15 residues. The CDR3 DNA reads as TGCGCCAGCAGCCCTAAGGCGACTATAGTCGATGAGCAGTTCTTC. It translates to CASSPKATIVDEQFF.

The genes are TRBV4-1 and TRBJ1-1; TRBD1 matches 11 bases. The V gene's germline CDR1 is MGHRA and CDR2 YSYEKL. With V trimmed by 3 bases and J by 6 bases, 15 bases remained unmatched. CDR3 size: 18 residues. The DNA for the CDR3 is TGCGCCAGCAGCCATCTTCAGCGAGGACAGGGGGCTTTCTCTGAAGCTTTCTTT. Protein: CASSHLQRGQGAFSEAFF.

This chain uses TRBV7-2 with TRBJ1-1; 7 nucleotides match TRBD1. With 3 bases clipped from V and 1 base from J, the junction kept 2 bases outside the gene matches. CDR1 SGHTA and CDR2 FQGNSA come from the germline V gene. The CDR3 length is 14 residues. This CDR3 is CASSLNRGNTEAFF. The CDR3 DNA reads TGTGCCAGCAGCTTGAACAGGGGGAACACTGAAGCTTTCTTT.

The CDR3 region has the DNA TGCGCCAGCAGCCTACGGACCTACACAGATACGCAGTATTTT. This sequence encodes CASSLRTYTDTQYF. The V call is TRBV5-1, the J call TRBJ2-3; no clear D. The CDR3 contains 14 residues. The V end was cut by 4 bases, the J end by 2 bases, with 11 bases between. Germline V gene sequence: CDR1 SGHRS, CDR2 YFSETQ. Drawing the rest from reference TRBV5-1 and TRBJ2-3, the complete variable domain is KAGVTQTPRYLIKTRGQQVTLSCSPISGHRSVSWYQQTPGQGLQFLFEYFSETQRNKGNFPGRFSGRQFSNSRSEMNVSTLELGDSALYLCASSLRTYTDTQYFGPGTRLTVL.

V usage is TRBV6-1 and J usage is TRBJ2-3; TRBD2 aligns across 11 bases. After removal of 4 bases from V and 4 bases from J, the junction contained 7 bases not matched to a gene. The CDR3 runs to 16 residues. The V gene's germline CDR1 is MNHNS and CDR2 SASEGT. In nucleotides, the CDR3 is TGTGCCAGCAGTGCCGCTAGCGGGGGGTGGGCAGATACGCAGTATTTT. Its protein product is CASSAASGGWADTQYF.